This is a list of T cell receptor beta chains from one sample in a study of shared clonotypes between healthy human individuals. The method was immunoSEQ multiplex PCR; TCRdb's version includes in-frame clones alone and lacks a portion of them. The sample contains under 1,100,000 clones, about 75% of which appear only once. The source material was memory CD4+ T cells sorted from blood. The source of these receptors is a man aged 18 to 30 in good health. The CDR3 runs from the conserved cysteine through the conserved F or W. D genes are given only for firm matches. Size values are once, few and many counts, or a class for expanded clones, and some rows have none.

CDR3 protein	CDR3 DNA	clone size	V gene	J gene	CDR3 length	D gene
CASSIWAGAPNTEAFF	TGTGCCAGTAGTATTTGGGCGGGGGCCCCGAACACTGAAGCTTTCTTT	NA	TRBV19	TRBJ1-1	16	NA
CAIRDSGMNTEAFF	TGTGCCATCAGGGACAGCGGCATGAACACTGAAGCTTTCTTT	NA	TRBV10-3	TRBJ1-1	14	NA
CASSQGLQGRGNQPQHF	TGCGCCAGCAGCCAAGGCCTACAGGGAAGGGGCAATCAGCCCCAGCATTTT	NA	TRBV4-1	TRBJ1-5	17	NA
CASSLTGDNYGYTF	TGCGCCAGCAGCCTGACAGGGGATAACTATGGCTACACCTTC	NA	TRBV4-3	TRBJ1-2	14	TRBD1
CASSFLAGSYNEQFF	TGTGCCAGCAGCTTCCTAGCGGGATCCTACAATGAGCAGTTCTTC	once	TRBV5-5	TRBJ2-1	15	TRBD2
CASSLETEQFF	TGTGCCAGCAGCTTGGAGACTGAGCAGTTCTTC	NA	TRBV5-6	TRBJ2-1	11	NA
CASSLGETGWFVSTGELFF	TGCGCCAGCAGCTTAGGGGAGACAGGGTGGTTCGTAAGCACCGGGGAGCTGTTTTTT	NA	TRBV5-1	TRBJ2-2	19	TRBD1
CAIRRTGGSYEQYF	TGTGCCATCAGGAGGACAGGGGGCTCCTACGAGCAGTACTTC	NA	TRBV10-3	TRBJ2-7	14	TRBD1
CASSLAVNSYNSPLHF	TGTGCCAGCAGCTTAGCTGTGAACTCCTATAATTCACCCCTCCACTTT	NA	TRBV11-2	TRBJ1-6	16	NA
CASSLKGGTFSGNTIYF	TGTGCCAGCAGCTTGAAAGGGGGGACGTTCTCTGGAAACACCATATATTTT	NA	TRBV5-4	TRBJ1-3	17	NA
CASRLAGAVTQYF	TGTGCCAGCAGGTTAGCGGGAGCGGTTACGCAGTATTTT	NA	TRBV6-5	TRBJ2-3	13	TRBD2
CASRTTAFSYNSPLHF	TGTGCCAGTAGGACGACAGCTTTCTCCTATAATTCACCCCTCCACTTT	NA	TRBV19	TRBJ1-6	16	NA
CASSLNSDYRAAEAFF	TGTGCCAGCAGCTTAAACTCCGATTACAGGGCCGCTGAAGCTTTCTTT	NA	TRBV7-2	TRBJ1-1	16	NA
CASSPGTSISYEQYF	TGTGCCAGCAGCCCCGGGACTAGTATCTCCTACGAGCAGTACTTC	NA	TRBV11-1	TRBJ2-7	15	TRBD2
CASSQGQDLREQYF	TGCGCCAGCAGCCAGGGGCAGGACCTACGTGAGCAGTACTTC	NA	TRBV4-1	TRBJ2-7	14	NA
CASSADRGGGTEAFF	TGCGCCAGCAGCGCGGACAGGGGTGGTGGCACTGAAGCTTTCTTT	few	TRBV5-1	TRBJ1-1	15	TRBD1
CASSDQFGYEQYF	TGTGCCAGCAGTGACCAGTTCGGCTACGAGCAGTACTTC	NA	TRBV6-4	TRBJ2-7	13	NA
CASSPEQGMIHGYTF	TGTGCCAGCAGTCCTGAACAGGGGATGATCCATGGCTACACCTTC	NA	TRBV2	TRBJ1-2	15	TRBD1
CAWTPEWGAGGNSPLHF	TGTGCCTGGACCCCTGAGTGGGGGGCAGGGGGAAATTCACCCCTCCACTTT	NA	TRBV30	TRBJ1-6	17	TRBD1
CASTNQDNQPQHF	TGTGCCAGCACAAATCAGGACAATCAGCCCCAGCATTTT	NA	TRBV2	TRBJ1-5	13	NA
CASSFGRSNQPQHF	TGTGCCAGCAGCTTCGGACGGAGCAATCAGCCCCAGCATTTT	NA	TRBV7-9	TRBJ1-5	14	NA
CAWLTGTGTQYF	TGTGCCTGGCTTACAGGGACGGGGACCCAGTACTTC	NA	TRBV30	TRBJ2-5	12	NA
CASSQGPYGYTF	TGTGCCAGCTCACAAGGTCCCTATGGCTACACCTTC	NA	TRBV28	TRBJ1-2	12	NA
CASSLLRIETEAFF	TGTGCCAGCAGTTTATTGAGGATAGAGACTGAAGCTTTCTTT	NA	TRBV28	TRBJ1-1	14	NA
CASTGDGRETQYF	TGCGCCAGCACCGGGGACGGAAGAGAGACCCAGTACTTC	few	TRBV5-1	TRBJ2-5	13	NA
CATSRDGLAGIHTDTQYF	TGTGCCACCAGCAGAGACGGCCTAGCGGGTATCCACACAGATACGCAGTATTTT	NA	TRBV15	TRBJ2-3	18	TRBD2
CAWRDVSYTQYF	TGTGCCTGGAGAGACGTATCATATACGCAGTATTTT	NA	TRBV30	TRBJ2-3	12	NA
CASKIWSGELFF	TGTGCCAGCAAAATTTGGTCCGGGGAGCTGTTTTTT	NA	TRBV6-1	TRBJ2-2	12	NA
CASSLSGITDTQYF	TGTGCCAGCAGCTTAAGCGGGATCACAGATACGCAGTATTTT	NA	TRBV7-2	TRBJ2-3	14	TRBD2